These 21 T cell receptor beta chains came from one sample sequenced in a study of shared clonotypes between healthy human individuals. Clones were sequenced by immunoSEQ multiplex PCR, and TCRdb holds only the in-frame ones, with some missing. The sample lists some 630,000 clones; around 72% were seen once. Sequenced sample: memory CD4+ T cells sorted from blood. Noted subset: CD45RA-negative fraction. The receptors were sampled from a woman younger than 45 in good health.

On this clone itself: Additional DNA sequences in this sample encode the identical CDR3. V is TRBV29-1 and J is TRBJ2-1; TRBD2 matches 9 bases. With V trimmed by 7 bases and J by 4 bases, 8 bases remained unmatched. The CDR3 sequence is 14 residues long. The germline V gene encodes CDR1 SQVTM and CDR2 ANQGSEA. In nucleotides, the CDR3 is TGCAGCGCAGCGGGAGGCAGTACTTACAATGAGCAGTTCTTC. Translating it yields CSAAGGSTYNEQFF.

This chain links TRBV6-1 with TRBJ2-2, with D perhaps matching TRBD2 (5 bases). Germline V lookup: CDR1 MNHNS, CDR2 SASEGT. The CDR3 has 12 amino acids. The ends were cut back, 8 bases at V and 5 bases at J, with 9 bases in the middle. CDR3 region: CASEGWTGELFF. CDR3 DNA sequence: TGTGCCAGCGAGGGATGGACCGGGGAGCTGTTTTTT.

V and J are TRBV27 and TRBJ1-1; maybe TRBD1 (5 bases). CDR1 is MNHEY, CDR2 SMNVEV, per germline (reference sequence). V was cut by 8 bases and J by 4 bases, with 23 bases left in between. CDR3 length: 16 residues. In DNA form, the CDR3 reads TGTGCCAGCGGGGGATTGGGGGAATCGGGCGTCACTGAAGCTTTCTTT. Protein sequence: CASGGLGESGVTEAFF.

At least ten counts were recorded for this clone. The sample contains more than one DNA sequence encoding this CDR3. The rearrangement joins TRBV7-2 to TRBJ2-5, with D hard to call. The CDR3 covers 12 residues. Deletions cut 3 bases from V and 5 bases from J, with 7 bases between. The germline V gene encodes CDR1 SGHTA and CDR2 FQGNSA. As DNA, the CDR3 is TGTGCCAGCAGCTTGGGAAGGGAGACCCAGTACTTC. Translating gives CASSLGRETQYF. The complete variable domain, with remaining parts taken from reference TRBV7-2 and TRBJ2-5, reads GAGVSQSPSNKVTEKGKDVELRCDPISGHTALYWYRQSLGQGLEFLIYFQGNSAPDKSGLPSDRFSAERTGGSVSTLTIQRTQQEDSAVYLCASSLGRETQYFGPGTRLLVL.

For this clone: Being one base from a much bigger clone, this may be a read error. This CDR3 is also generated by other DNA sequences in the sample. This rearrangement joins TRBV5-1 to TRBJ2-7; D is perhaps TRBD1 (6 bases). The germline gives CDR1 SGHRS, CDR2 YFSETQ. CDR3 length: 14 residues. Trimming cost V 0 bases and J 2 bases, with 9 bases left between them. The CDR3 reads CASSLGQETYEQYF. As DNA, the CDR3 is TGCGCCAGCAGCTTGGGACAGGAGACCTACGAGCAGTACTTC. The variable domain in full, with the rest retrieved from reference TRBV5-1 and TRBJ2-7, is KAGVTQTPRYLIKTRGQQVTLSCSPISGHRSVSWYQQTPGQGLQFLFEYFSETQRNKGNFPGRFSGRQFSNSRSEMNVSTLELGDSALYLCASSLGQETYEQYFGPGTRLTVT.

The rearrangement links TRBV5-4 to TRBJ2-1; D ambiguous. Per the germline V gene, CDR1 is SGHNT and CDR2 is YYREEE (reference sequence). CDR3 length equals 12 residues. V gave up 2 bases and J gave up 5 bases, with 5 bases separating them. The CDR3 reads CASSFDNNEQFF. The DNA for the CDR3 is TGTGCCAGCAGCTTCGACAACAATGAGCAGTTCTTC.

The rearrangement joins TRBV6-1 to TRBJ1-5; TRBD1 matches 7 bases. J was trimmed by 4 bases and V by 4 bases; bases with no gene match: 7. Germline CDR1 is MNHNS and CDR2 is SASEGT. The CDR3 is made up of 15 amino acids. The CDR3 loop is CASSASRGGNQPQHF. CDR3 bases: TGTGCCAGCAGTGCGTCCAGGGGGGGGAATCAGCCCCAGCATTTT.

The V call is TRBV6-6, the J call TRBJ2-5, with a tentative D call TRBD2 (6 bases). V lost 7 bases and J 3 bases, leaving 15 bases between the germline ends. The CDR3 totals 14 residues. The germline V gene has CDR1 MNHNY and CDR2 SVGAGI (reference sequence). The CDR3 region is CASNRAGGEETQYF. The CDR3 DNA follows: TGTGCCAGCAATCGGGCAGGCGGGGAAGAGACCCAGTACTTC.

The rearrangement joins TRBV7-9 to TRBJ1-3; D is uncertain. V lost 10 bases and J lost 4, with 11 bases in between. This CDR3 region has 12 residues. Per germline, CDR1 SEHNR and CDR2 FQNEAQ (reference sequence). This chain's CDR3 is CATSIQGNTIYF. CDR3 in DNA: TGTGCCACATCCATACAGGGAAACACCATATATTTT.

The CDR3 region has the DNA TGTGCCAGCAGCTCGGCTTACATTAGCACAGATACGCAGTATTTT. Its protein product is CASSSAYISTDTQYF. The V call is TRBV7-2, the J call TRBJ2-3, with no clear D. Germline CDR1 is SGHTA and CDR2 is FQGNSA. Trimming took off 4 bases at V and 0 bases at J, with 11 bases between the two ends. The CDR3 consists of 15 residues.

This clone occurred a few times. The chain links TRBV5-1 to TRBJ2-3; TRBD2 matches 7 bases. This CDR3 has 14 amino acids. The germline V gene encodes CDR1 SGHRS and CDR2 YFSETQ. With V trimmed by 2 bases and J by 5 bases, 5 bases remained unmatched. CDR3 DNA sequence: TGCGCCAGCAGCTTCAGACTAGCCGGAGATACGCAGTATTTT. Translating it yields CASSFRLAGDTQYF.

J is TRBJ2-3 and V is TRBV6-5, with TRBD2 as a possible D gene (5 bases). V lost 5 bases and J 5 bases, leaving 14 bases between the germline ends. CDR3 length: 14 amino acids. The V gene's germline CDR1 is MNHEY and CDR2 SVGAGI. The CDR3 coding sequence is TGTGCCAGCAGTCGACGGGATCCTCTAGATACGCAGTATTTT. As protein: CASSRRDPLDTQYF.

The chain has TRBV5-4 and TRBJ1-3, with unresolved D. CDR3 size: 13 residues. Trimming took off 4 bases at V and 8 bases at J, with 13 bases between the two ends. Per germline, CDR1 SGHNT and CDR2 YYREEE (reference sequence). The CDR3 coding sequence is TGTGCCAGCAGCCCGGGAGGCAGAGACACCATATATTTT. It encodes CASSPGGRDTIYF.

J is TRBJ2-3 and V is TRBV30; 10 bases line up with TRBD2. CDR1 and CDR2 from the germline V gene are GTSNPN and SVGIG (reference sequence). The V gene end was trimmed by 8 bases and the J gene end by 1 base; junction bases not matched to a gene: 9. The CDR3 consists of 15 residues. CDR3 sequence (DNA): TGTGCCAGAGCTAGCGGGAGATGGGGCACAGATACGCAGTATTTT. Translating gives CARASGRWGTDTQYF.

The chain recombines TRBV7-2 with TRBJ2-7, with 8 bases that match TRBD1. The V gene end was trimmed by 5 bases and the J gene end by 3 bases; junction bases not matched to a gene: 0. The CDR3 has 12 amino acids. Germline V gene data show CDR1 as SGHTA and CDR2 as FQGNSA. CDR3 in amino acids: CASSGTGYEQYF. CDR3 nucleotides: TGTGCCAGCAGCGGGACAGGCTACGAGCAGTACTTC.

The genes are TRBV7-3 and TRBJ2-3; 13 nucleotides agree with TRBD2. There are 15 residues in the CDR3. V lost 4 bases, J lost 4 bases, and 2 bases stayed unmatched. In germline, CDR1 is SGHTA, CDR2 FQGTGA. CDR3 protein: CASSSGLAGADTQYF. The CDR3 DNA reads TGTGCCAGCAGCTCCGGACTAGCGGGAGCAGATACGCAGTATTTT.

V usage is TRBV5-1 and J usage is TRBJ2-3; the D gene could be TRBD1 or TRBD2 (6 bases each). The CDR3 is 18 residues long. Trimming stripped 4 bases from V and 0 bases from J, with 21 bases between. Germline V gene data show CDR1 as SGHRS and CDR2 as YFSETQ. The CDR3 region has the DNA TGCGCCAGCAGCCCCAGTGGGAGGCGGGACACTAGCACAGATACGCAGTATTTT. As protein: CASSPSGRRDTSTDTQYF.

The chain has TRBV18 and TRBJ2-3, with TRBD1 as a possible D gene (5 bases). The CDR3 runs to 14 residues. Germline lookup yields CDR1 KGHSH and CDR2 LQKENI. The V end was cut by 0 bases, the J end by 2 bases, with 6 bases between. The CDR3 DNA reads as TGTGCCAGCTCACCACCGACAGTCACAGATACGCAGTATTTT. Protein: CASSPPTVTDTQYF.

Of note for this clone: In the same sample, other DNA sequences code for this CDR3. The genes are TRBV5-1 and TRBJ2-1; D possibly corresponds to TRBD1 (5 bases). This CDR3 is 15 amino acids long. Germline CDR1 and CDR2: SGHRS and YFSETQ. V was cut by 4 bases and J by 0 bases, with 11 bases left in between. The CDR3 region is CASSPDSVSYNEQFF. DNA for the CDR3: TGCGCCAGCAGCCCCGACAGTGTCTCCTACAATGAGCAGTTCTTC.

The J gene is TRBJ1-2, the V gene TRBV6-1, with D unresolved. CDR3 size: 12 residues. Per the germline V gene, CDR1 is MNHNS and CDR2 is SASEGT. V was cut by 1 base and J by 7 bases, with 7 bases left in between. The CDR3 protein is CASSEVGFGYTF. The CDR3 DNA is TGTGCCAGCAGTGAAGTCGGCTTTGGCTACACCTTC.

This clone has a handful of counts. The chain recombines TRBV2 with TRBJ1-2; 7 bases fit TRBD1. Germline V gene lookup returns CDR1 SNHLY and CDR2 FYNNEI. Trimming cost V 4 bases and J 7 bases; bases outside gene matches: 9. This CDR3 has 14 residues. The CDR3: CASSGWTGTSGYTF. CDR3 nucleotide sequence: TGTGCCAGCAGTGGTTGGACAGGCACGTCTGGCTACACCTTC.